What follows are 28 T cell receptor beta chains derived from one specimen sequenced in a study of circulating and synovial CD4+ cells in juvenile arthritis (dated by TCRdb to between 2013 and 2015). Libraries were made using the immunoSEQ multiplex PCR assay. The source is immuneACCESS, and TCRdb retained only in-frame sequences with V and J called. Part of the clones is not carried over; for the studies checked, unresolved V genes explain less than half of this, and the remainder is unexplained. This sample lists roughly 13,000 clones; approximately 83% were detected once. The ten largest clones capture about 3.6% of the sample. Sequences were obtained from CD4+ T cells from synovial fluid. The receptors come from a human patient with juvenile idiopathic arthritis. Some clones in this sample may be carry-over from other donors' samples.

The rearrangement joins TRBV5-4 to TRBJ1-2; weak D call: TRBD1 (5 bases). The CDR3 sequence is 13 residues long. Germline assignment: CDR1 SGHNT and CDR2 YYREEE (reference sequence). The V and J ends lost 3 bases and 8 bases respectively, with 14 bases between them. CDR3 coding DNA: TGTGCCAGCAGCTCTTCGACAGCCAGCGGCTACACCTTC. Translating it yields CASSSSTASGYTF.

The chain couples TRBV10-3 to TRBJ2-3; D is undetermined. Looked up from germline, CDR1 is ENHRY and CDR2 is SYGVKD. This CDR3 is built from 12 residues. Trimming removed 5 bases at V and 1 base at J, with 4 bases between. In DNA, the CDR3 is TGTGCCATCAGTCCTCGCACAGATACGCAGTATTTT. It is translated as CAISPRTDTQYF.

The genes are TRBV6-1 and TRBJ1-1; the match to TRBD1 covers 8 bases. Germline V CDR1 and CDR2: MNHNS, SASEGT. The length of the CDR3 is 18 residues. V lost 2 bases, J lost 4 bases, and 15 bases stayed unmatched. CDR3 residues: CASSERQGAGGSSTEAFF. In DNA, the CDR3 is TGTGCCAGCAGTGAAAGGCAGGGGGCCGGAGGGAGTAGCACTGAAGCTTTCTTT.

The chain joins TRBV15 to TRBJ2-7; 9 nucleotides line up with TRBD1. CDR1 and CDR2 from the germline V gene are LNHNV and YYDKDF (reference sequence). CDR3 length: 15 residues. Germline trimming cut 3 bases from V and 0 bases from J; bases unmatched to any gene: 3. The CDR3 loop is CATSRGQGGSYEQYF. CDR3 sequence (DNA): TGTGCCACCAGCAGGGGACAGGGAGGCTCCTACGAGCAGTACTTC.

V usage is TRBV28 and J usage is TRBJ1-5, with TRBD1 matching over 8 bases. Germline trimming cut 5 bases from V and 1 base from J; bases unmatched to any gene: 16. The CDR3 spans 19 residues. Germline CDR1 MDHEN, CDR2 SYDVKM. CDR3 amino acids: CASSPPSGTGMRSNQPQHF. DNA of the CDR3: TGTGCCAGCAGTCCACCGAGCGGGACAGGTATGAGGAGCAATCAGCCCCAGCATTTT.

The rearrangement uses TRBV6-1 and TRBJ2-2, with 11 positions matching TRBD2. The J segment lost 7 bases and the V segment lost 5 bases, leaving 3 bases of the junction unmatched. Looked up from germline, CDR1 is MNHNS and CDR2 is SASEGT. The CDR3 loop spans 14 amino acids. The CDR3 reads CASSRLAGHGELFF. The DNA for the CDR3 is TGTGCCAGCAGTCGACTAGCGGGACACGGGGAGCTGTTTTTT.

The genes are TRBV7-2 and TRBJ1-2, with D tentatively TRBD1 (6 bases). Germline CDR1 and CDR2: SGHTA and FQGNSA. Trimming cost V 5 bases and J 8 bases, with 9 bases left between them. CDR3 size: 11 residues. CDR3 nucleotide sequence: TGTGCCAGCAGCCCCGGACAGGGCTACACCTTC. This translates into CASSPGQGYTF.

The gene calls are TRBV6-6 and TRBJ2-7; 7 bases match TRBD2. CDR1 and CDR2 (germline): MNHNY, SVGAGI (reference sequence). The CDR3 is 13 amino acids. With 5 bases clipped from V and 4 bases from J, the junction kept 5 bases outside the gene matches. The CDR3 nucleotides read TGTGCCAGCAGTACGTCTAGCGGATACGAGCAGTACTTC. Encoded protein: CASSTSSGYEQYF.

This clone was counted a few times. The V call is TRBV4-3, the J call TRBJ1-2; TRBD1 agrees at 7 bases. V was pared by 0 bases and J by 7 bases, with 8 bases of the junction left unmatched. Germline V gene sequence: CDR1 LGHNA, CDR2 YSLEER. The CDR3 consists of 15 residues. CDR3 amino acids: CASSQDLAGGTGYTF. The DNA for the CDR3 is TGCGCCAGCAGCCAAGATCTGGCAGGGGGTACTGGCTACACCTTC.

The V gene is TRBV14, the J gene TRBJ2-1; D may be TRBD2 (5 bases). From germline, CDR1 is SGHDN and CDR2 FVKESK. The CDR3 is made up of 13 amino acids. The V gene lost 4 bases and the J gene lost 7 bases, with 11 bases spanning the gap. The CDR3 loop is CASSLQRGNEQFF. In DNA form, the CDR3 reads TGTGCCAGCAGCCTACAACGGGGTAATGAGCAGTTCTTC.

Remarks on this clone: Different DNA sequences within this sample yield the same CDR3. The CDR3 reads CASSKVGGTLSYEQYF. CDR3 bases: TGTGCTAGCAGCAAAGTTGGGGGCACCCTCTCCTACGAGCAGTACTTC. The J gene is TRBJ2-7, the V gene TRBV21-1; the table's D gene call, TRBD1, was not cross checked with the DNA. TRBV21-1 is a recognized pseudogene. The CDR3 runs 16 residues.

This clone was observed a handful of times. The chain combines TRBV4-3 with TRBJ1-4; no firm D call. The CDR3 totals 15 residues. Trimming stripped 4 bases from V and 5 bases from J, with 14 bases between. Germline CDR1 is LGHNA and CDR2 is YSLEER. In nucleotides, the CDR3 is TGCGCCAGCAGCCTGACCGCGACGGGGAATGAAAAACTGTTTTTT. It specifies CASSLTATGNEKLFF.

The chain links TRBV5-1 to TRBJ2-7, with D possibly TRBD2 on 5 matching bases. Trimming shortened V by 7 bases and J by 0 bases, and 14 bases separated the two germline ends. CDR1 is SGHRS and CDR2 is YFSETQ in the germline V gene. CDR3 length equals 14 residues. Written as DNA, the CDR3 is TGCGCCAGCCAAATGGAAGCGGACTCCTACGAGCAGTACTTC. It encodes CASQMEADSYEQYF. Variable domain in full (rest from reference TRBV5-1 and TRBJ2-7): KAGVTQTPRYLIKTRGQQVTLSCSPISGHRSVSWYQQTPGQGLQFLFEYFSETQRNKGNFPGRFSGRQFSNSRSEMNVSTLELGDSALYLCASQMEADSYEQYFGPGTRLTVT.

V is TRBV7-9 and J is TRBJ2-5; 11 bases match TRBD2. The CDR3 has 19 residues. Germline lookup yields CDR1 SEHNR and CDR2 FQNEAQ (reference sequence). V was pared by 1 base and J by 2 bases, with 12 bases of the junction left unmatched. Written as DNA, the CDR3 is TGTGCCAGCAGCTTAGGGCTAGCGGGGGGCGACTTAAATCAAGAGACCCAGTACTTC. This codes for CASSLGLAGGDLNQETQYF. Looking up the rest from reference TRBV7-9 and TRBJ2-5 gives the full variable domain: DTGVSQNPRHKITKRGQNVTFRCDPISEHNRLYWYRQTLGQGPEFLTYFQNEAQLEKSRLLSDRFSAERPKGSFSTLEIQRTEQGDSAMYLCASSLGLAGGDLNQETQYFGPGTRLLVL.

In the case of this clone: Germline is not matched at one junction end, which may reflect a read error. The gene calls are TRBV19 and TRBJ2-2; 9 positions agree with TRBD1. Per the germline V gene, CDR1 is LNHDA and CDR2 is SQIVND (reference sequence). This CDR3 contains 14 residues. CDR3 amino acids: CASRGTGIAGELFF. In nucleotides, the CDR3 is TGTGCCAGTAGGGGGACAGGGATCGCCGGTGAGCTGTTTTTT.

The chain uses TRBV10-3 and TRBJ1-1; TRBD1 agrees at 7 bases. Germline CDR1 ENHRY, CDR2 SYGVKD. This CDR3 spans 16 amino acids. Trimming cost V 2 bases and J 0 bases; bases outside gene matches: 6. CDR3 nucleotide sequence: TGTGCCATCAGTGAGCGTCAGGGGGACTTGAACACTGAAGCTTTCTTT. Protein product: CAISERQGDLNTEAFF.

This chain links TRBV7-9 with TRBJ1-3; D is perhaps TRBD1 (6 bases). V gave up 4 bases and J gave up 2 bases, with 15 bases separating them. The germline V gene encodes CDR1 SEHNR and CDR2 FQNEAQ (reference sequence). CDR3 length: 16 residues. CDR3 sequence reads: CASSSRGLEAGNTIYF. The CDR3 region has the DNA TGTGCCAGCAGCTCCAGGGGCCTAGAAGCTGGAAACACCATATATTTT. The full variable domain, in which reference TRBV7-9 and TRBJ1-3 provide the parts outside the CDR3, is DTGVSQNPRHKITKRGQNVTFRCDPISEHNRLYWYRQTLGQGPEFLTYFQNEAQLEKSRLLSDRFSAERPKGSFSTLEIQRTEQGDSAMYLCASSSRGLEAGNTIYFGEGSWLTVV.

The chain recombines TRBV4-2 with TRBJ2-7; 11 nucleotides line up with TRBD2. V was pared by 1 base and J by 5 bases, with 10 bases of the junction left unmatched. The germline CDR1 and CDR2 sequences are LGHNA and YNFKEQ. The CDR3 is 17 residues long. CDR3 sequence: CASSQGASGGPRDEQYF. CDR3 nucleotides: TGTGCCAGCAGCCAAGGGGCTAGCGGGGGGCCCAGGGACGAGCAGTACTTC.

The chain uses TRBV7-6 and TRBJ2-5; 14 bases agree with TRBD2. Germline trimming cut 8 bases from V and 7 bases from J; bases unmatched to any gene: 6. This CDR3 is built from 14 residues. Germline CDR1 reads SGHVS; CDR2 reads FNYEAQ. The CDR3 loop is CASLGTSGGGTQYF. CDR3 sequence (DNA): TGTGCCAGCTTGGGGACTAGCGGGGGTGGGACCCAGTACTTC.

The chain employs TRBV30 and TRBJ1-2; D perhaps matches TRBD1 (6 bases). The CDR3 length is 13 residues. With 6 bases removed from V and 2 bases from J, the gap between germline ends came to 13 bases. CDR1 is GTSNPN and CDR2 is SVGIG in the germline V gene (reference sequence). CDR3 protein: CACKKQGNYGYTF. CDR3 in DNA: TGTGCCTGTAAGAAACAGGGAAACTATGGCTACACCTTC.

The CDR3 spells CASSPMTGRGYTF. CDR3 in DNA: TGTGCCAGCAGCCCGATGACAGGGAGGGGCTACACCTTC. The rearrangement joins TRBV7-2 to TRBJ1-2; TRBD1 matches at 7 bases. The CDR3 contains 13 residues. CDR1 SGHTA and CDR2 FQGNSA come from the germline V gene. V lost 5 bases to trimming and J lost 8 bases; unmatched junction nucleotides: 8.

The chain recombines TRBV18 with TRBJ2-1; D unclear. The germline V gene encodes CDR1 KGHSH and CDR2 LQKENI. The V gene lost 4 bases and the J gene lost 9 bases, with 10 bases spanning the gap. The CDR3 length is 12 residues. The CDR3 DNA follows: TGTGCCAGCTCACTGGGTGGGCCTGAGCAGTTCTTC. This sequence encodes CASSLGGPEQFF.

This chain joins TRBV30 and TRBJ1-2; D is ambiguous. CDR1 GTSNPN and CDR2 SVGIG come from the germline V gene (reference sequence). This CDR3 has 12 residues. Trimming pared 4 bases from V and 2 bases from J, leaving 8 bases between. CDR3 residues: CAWNQANYGYTF. The CDR3 coding sequence is TGTGCCTGGAATCAGGCAAACTATGGCTACACCTTC.

The chain recombines TRBV2 with TRBJ2-5; D is ambiguous. Germline-derived CDR1 and CDR2 are SNHLY and FYNNEI. The germline V and J ends were trimmed by 4 bases and 0 bases, with 6 bases remaining between them. This CDR3 spans 13 amino acids. DNA for the CDR3: TGTGCCAGCAGTGTTGGCTACCAAGAGACCCAGTACTTC. Translating gives CASSVGYQETQYF.

V usage is TRBV18 and J usage is TRBJ1-2; D is uncertain. This CDR3 has 14 amino acids. The germline V gene encodes CDR1 KGHSH and CDR2 LQKENI. Trimming left V 5 bases short and J 6 bases short, with 16 bases between. As DNA, the CDR3 is TGTGCCAGCTCAGCCCGAGACTCTTCAGATGGCTACACCTTC. It specifies CASSARDSSDGYTF.

This chain links TRBV28 with TRBJ2-5, with 7 bases identical to TRBD2. The J call could be wrong; TRBJ2-7 is a better fit for the DNA end. There are 13 residues in the CDR3. Germline CDR1 MDHEN, CDR2 SYDVKM. CDR3 loop: CATLNRGVSEQYF. Here the CDR3 DNA reads TGTGCCACACTCAACCGGGGGGTATCCGAGCAGTACTTC.

The rearrangement links TRBV5-1 to TRBJ2-5, with D possibly being TRBD1 (5 bases). V lost 4 bases, J lost 4 bases, and 20 bases lay in between. Per the germline V gene, CDR1 is SGHRS and CDR2 is YFSETQ. This CDR3 comprises 16 residues. CDR3 sequence (DNA): TGCGCCAGCAGCGCCGGGTTAAAGGGGTTCCCAGAGACCCAGTACTTC. Translation gives CASSAGLKGFPETQYF. Supplemented by reference TRBV5-1 and TRBJ2-5, the full variable domain reads KAGVTQTPRYLIKTRGQQVTLSCSPISGHRSVSWYQQTPGQGLQFLFEYFSETQRNKGNFPGRFSGRQFSNSRSEMNVSTLELGDSALYLCASSAGLKGFPETQYFGPGTRLLVL.

This clone occurred a few times. The gene calls are TRBV4-2 and TRBJ1-5; possible D gene TRBD1, 6 bases. Germline CDR1 is LGHNA and CDR2 is YNFKEQ. Trimming left V 2 bases short and J 6 bases short, with 14 bases between. The CDR3 loop spans 15 amino acids. CDR3 in DNA: TGTGCCAGCAGCCAAAATTTGGGGGCGAGTCAGCCCCAGCATTTT. Encoded protein: CASSQNLGASQPQHF.